Listed below are T cell receptor beta chains from one sample, sequenced in a study of shared clonotypes between healthy human individuals. Clones were read by immunoSEQ multiplex PCR, and TCRdb kept only the in-frame ones, dropping some. The data contain millions of clones, 85% to 95% of them singletons. Sequencing was carried out using naive CD4+ T cells sorted from blood. These receptors originate from a man between 18 and 29 years old in good health. Both conserved end residues are part of each CDR3. Fields, in order: clone size, V gene, J gene, D gene, CDR3 protein, CDR3 DNA. The D gene is left open where the match is weak. Only part of the rows carry a size: once, few, many, or a class if the clone is expanded.

.	TRBV10-3	TRBJ2-5	TRBD2	CAIRQGLAGVFETQYF	TGTGCCATCAGGCAGGGACTAGCGGGAGTATTTGAGACCCAGTACTTC
.	TRBV19	TRBJ2-1	TRBD2	CATRGTSGFLGNEQFF	TGTGCCACCCGCGGGACTAGCGGGTTCTTAGGCAATGAGCAGTTCTTC
.	TRBV7-2	TRBJ2-7	TRBD2	CASRLAGGSGEQYF	TGTGCCAGCAGACTAGCGGGAGGCTCGGGGGAGCAGTACTTC
.	TRBV6-1	TRBJ1-2	TRBD1	CASSGGQMNYGYTF	TGTGCCAGCAGTGGGGGACAGATGAACTATGGCTACACCTTC
few	TRBV2	TRBJ2-2	TRBD2	CASNLAGTKNTGELFF	TGTGCCAGCAATCTGGCCGGGACTAAGAACACCGGGGAGCTGTTTTTT
.	TRBV7-2	TRBJ1-5	TRBD1	CASSSPGTGRQPQHF	TGTGCCAGCAGCTCCCCGGGGACAGGGAGGCAGCCCCAGCATTTT
.	TRBV5-6	TRBJ2-7	TRBD1	CASSPTGASYEQYF	TGTGCCAGCAGCCCAACAGGGGCTTCCTACGAGCAGTACTTC
.	TRBV18	TRBJ2-7	.	CASSQTGYEQYF	TGTGCCAGCTCCCAAACCGGCTACGAGCAGTACTTC
.	TRBV7-2	TRBJ1-5	.	CASSLALGDQPQHF	TGTGCCAGCAGCTTAGCGTTAGGGGATCAGCCCCAGCATTTT
.	TRBV11-2	TRBJ2-1	.	CASSLGLNNEQFF	TGTGCCAGCAGCTTGGGGCTGAACAATGAGCAGTTCTTC
once	TRBV7-9	TRBJ2-2	.	CASSRYGRRPNTGELFF	TGTGCCAGCAGCCGATACGGACGCCGCCCCAACACCGGGGAGCTGTTTTTT
.	TRBV5-5	TRBJ1-6	.	CASSPLPGSSYNSPLHF	TGTGCCAGCAGCCCACTCCCCGGGAGCTCCTATAATTCACCCCTCCACTTT
.	TRBV9	TRBJ1-2	TRBD1	CASSVEQGGDGYTF	TGTGCCAGCAGCGTAGAACAGGGGGGAGATGGCTACACCTTC
.	TRBV28	TRBJ2-3	.	CASSPQVISTDTQYF	TGTGCCAGCAGCCCACAGGTCATTAGCACAGATACGCAGTATTTT
.	TRBV2	TRBJ1-3	.	CASSAGLAGNTIYF	TGTGCCAGCAGTGCGGGCTTGGCAGGAAACACCATATATTTT
.	TRBV11-2	TRBJ1-5	TRBD1	CASSSGTGWDNQPQHF	TGTGCCAGCAGCTCGGGGACAGGGTGGGACAATCAGCCCCAGCATTTT
.	TRBV7-9	TRBJ1-2	.	CASSFSTGILGYTF	TGTGCCAGCAGTTTTTCCACAGGGATACTTGGCTACACCTTC
.	TRBV11-2	TRBJ2-1	.	CASSLNYNGVYNEQFF	TGTGCCAGCAGCTTAAACTACAACGGGGTGTACAATGAGCAGTTCTTC
.	TRBV5-1	TRBJ2-7	.	CASSRGYSYEQYF	TGCGCCAGCAGCCGTGGCTACTCCTACGAGCAGTACTTC
few	TRBV9	TRBJ1-6	.	CASSAHIRGENSPLHF	TGTGCCAGCAGCGCCCATATCAGGGGAGAGAATTCACCCCTCCACTTT
once	TRBV19	TRBJ1-6	.	CASTGYMNSPLHF	TGTGCCAGTACGGGTTATATGAATTCACCCCTCCACTTT
once	TRBV19	TRBJ2-5	TRBD2	CASSISSGGGQETQYF	TGTGCCAGTAGTATATCTAGCGGGGGCGGGCAAGAGACCCAGTACTTC
.	TRBV5-1	TRBJ2-5	TRBD2	CASSLAGTSGLQETQYF	TGCGCCAGCAGCTTGGCGGGGACTAGCGGGCTCCAAGAGACCCAGTACTTC
.	TRBV2	TRBJ2-2	.	CASRAGVNTGELFF	TGTGCCAGCCGGGCCGGGGTAAACACCGGGGAGCTGTTTTTT
.	TRBV30	TRBJ1-2	TRBD1	CALEQGARDGYTF	TGTGCCCTAGAACAGGGGGCAAGGGATGGCTACACCTTC
.	TRBV6-1	TRBJ2-7	TRBD2	CASSEGRLAGVSEQYF	TGTGCCAGCAGTGAAGGAAGGCTAGCGGGAGTGAGCGAGCAGTACTTC
.	TRBV18	TRBJ2-1	TRBD2	CASSPASGGTYNEQFF	TGTGCCAGCTCACCGGCTAGCGGGGGGACCTACAATGAGCAGTTCTTC
.	TRBV13	TRBJ1-2	.	CASSPPSGLYGYTF	TGTGCCAGCAGCCCCCCGTCAGGTCTCTATGGCTACACCTTC